The T cell receptor beta chain described here comes from a study of T cell responses to AZD1222 COVID-19 vaccine. The repertoire was sequenced with immunoSEQ multiplex PCR; TCRdb's copy has only in-frame clones and lacks some. The sample includes 140,000 or so clones, about 90% of them seen just once. The TCR comes from an adult in good health. The source material was peripheral blood, sampled on day 0 of AZD1222 vaccination.

The CDR3 sequence is CASRGTSIPDTQYF. CDR3 in DNA: TGCGCCAGCAGGGGGACTAGCATTCCGGATACGCAGTATTTT. The V gene is TRBV10-2, the J gene TRBJ2-3, with 9 bases fitting TRBD2. Trimming at V came to 6 bases and at J to 6 bases, leaving 7 bases not matched to a gene. The CDR3 has 14 residues. Germline CDR1 WSHSY, CDR2 SAAADI.